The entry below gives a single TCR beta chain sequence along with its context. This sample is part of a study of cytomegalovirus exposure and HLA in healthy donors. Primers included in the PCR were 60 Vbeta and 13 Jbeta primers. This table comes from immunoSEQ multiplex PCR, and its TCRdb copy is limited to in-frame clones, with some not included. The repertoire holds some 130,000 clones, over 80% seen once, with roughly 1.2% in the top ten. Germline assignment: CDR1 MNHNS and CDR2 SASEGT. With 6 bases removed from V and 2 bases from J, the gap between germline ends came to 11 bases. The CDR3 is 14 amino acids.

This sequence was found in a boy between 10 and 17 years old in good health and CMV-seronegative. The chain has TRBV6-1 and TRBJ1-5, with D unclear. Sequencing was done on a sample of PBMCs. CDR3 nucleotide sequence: TGTGCCAGCAGGGAGAGCGGGGGCAATCAGCCCCAGCATTTT. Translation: CASRESGGNQPQHF.